The table lists the clone carrying this T cell receptor beta chain with a count of one. The sample is drawn from a study of T cell changes during pregnancy in multiple sclerosis. Sequenced by immunoSEQ multiplex PCR; TCRdb stores in-frame clones only, minus some. The table has tens of thousands of clones, over 90% seen once. With 1 base clipped from V and 6 bases from J, the junction kept 4 bases outside the gene matches. CDR3 length equals 15 residues. Germline V lookup: CDR1 SGHTA, CDR2 FQGNSA. The chain has TRBV7-2 and TRBJ1-5; the match to TRBD1 covers 9 bases. This TCR came from a female donor with multiple sclerosis, enrolled in a pregnancy study. The starting material was CD4+ T cells from peripheral blood mononuclear cells, obtained in the second trimester of pregnancy. CDR3 nucleotides: TGTGCCAGCAGCTTAGGACAGGGGGTAGCTCAGCCCCAGCATTTT. It translates to CASSLGQGVAQPQHF.